A selection of T cell receptor beta chains follows, all from one sample in a study of cytomegalovirus exposure and HLA in healthy donors. Sequencing was performed with immunoSEQ multiplex PCR; in TCRdb, only in-frame clones are kept and a portion is missing. This repertoire shows almost 200,000 clones, 75% to 85% found once; its top ten account for about 2.3%. Sequencing was done on a sample of PBMCs. The receptor source for this set is a woman aged 45-59 years in good health and CMV-seronegative. Both conserved end residues are part of each CDR3. The D gene is left open where the match is weak. Part of the rows lack a size; the others show once, few, many or a class for expanded clones.

clone_size,j_call,d_call,v_call,cdr3_nt,cdr3_aa
-,TRBJ2-7,-,TRBV7-2,TGTGCCAGCAGCTTAGCTGATCCCTATCTCTACGAGCAGTACTTC,CASSLADPYLYEQYF
-,TRBJ1-2,-,TRBV29-1,TGCAGCGCCGAAGGGGCTAACTATGGCTACACCTTC,CSAEGANYGYTF
-,TRBJ1-1,-,TRBV5-1,TGCGCCAGCAAGAGGGCGGGGGACATGAACACTGAAGCTTTCTTT,CASKRAGDMNTEAFF
-,TRBJ2-7,TRBD2,TRBV5-1,TGCGCCAGCAGCTTGGAAGGACTAGCGGATTCCTACGAGCAGTACTTC,CASSLEGLADSYEQYF
-,TRBJ2-1,TRBD1,TRBV6-4,TGTGCCAGCCGACCGGGACAGTCCTACAATGAGCAGTTCTTC,CASRPGQSYNEQFF
-,TRBJ2-3,TRBD1,TRBV7-9,TGTGCCAGCAGCTTGAGGACAGGGGGCAGGACAGATACGCAGTATTTT,CASSLRTGGRTDTQYF
once,TRBJ1-2,-,TRBV18,TGTGCCAGCTCACGACCTCCGGAGGACTATGGCTACACCTTC,CASSRPPEDYGYTF
-,TRBJ1-1,TRBD1,TRBV6-5,TGTGCCAGCAGTCGAAGACAGGGGGCCGCTTTCTTT,CASSRRQGAAFF
-,TRBJ1-1,TRBD1,TRBV19,TGTGCCAGTAGTATTGTTCGAGGGGACAGGGGTCCCACTGAAGCTTTCTTT,CASSIVRGDRGPTEAFF
-,TRBJ2-7,TRBD2,TRBV7-9,TGTGCCAGCAGCGACGGCCTAGCGGGAGACGAGCAGTACTTC,CASSDGLAGDEQYF
-,TRBJ2-5,-,TRBV10-2,TGCGCCAGCAGTGATTTAGGTCCGGGGGGCCTGTTCGAGACCCAGTACTTC,CASSDLGPGGLFETQYF
once,TRBJ1-1,-,TRBV18,TGTGCCAGCTCACCACCCCCCAGCGGGAACACTGAAGCTTTCTTT,CASSPPPSGNTEAFF
-,TRBJ1-5,TRBD1,TRBV18,TGTGCCAGCTCACCACAATACGCACAGGGGGCAGGTCAGCCCCAGCATTTT,CASSPQYAQGAGQPQHF
-,TRBJ2-7,-,TRBV5-4,TGTGCCAGCAGCTCATTGAACGGAGTTTACGAGCAGTACTTC,CASSSLNGVYEQYF
-,TRBJ2-1,-,TRBV7-2,TGTGCCAGCAGCGGCAGGGTGGAGAATGAGCAGTTCTTC,CASSGRVENEQFF
-,TRBJ2-7,TRBD1,TRBV4-3,TGCGCCAGCAGCCAAGGAAGGGACAGTCCCTACGAGCAGTACTTC,CASSQGRDSPYEQYF
-,TRBJ1-4,TRBD1,TRBV28,TGTGCCAGCAGTACCCCAGGGACAGGGGGCATGGGAAATGAAAAACTGTTTTTT,CASSTPGTGGMGNEKLFF
few,TRBJ1-1,TRBD1,TRBV29-1,TGCAGCGTTGTAGACAGGGGGACCACTGAAGCTTTCTTT,CSVVDRGTTEAFF
-,TRBJ1-2,-,TRBV10-3,TGTGCCACCCGGGACACGCAGGCTGGCTACACCTTC,CATRDTQAGYTF
-,TRBJ1-2,TRBD1,TRBV5-1,TGCGCCAGCAGCGCAGGACAGGGGGCTAACTATGGCTACACCTTC,CASSAGQGANYGYTF
-,TRBJ2-1,TRBD2,TRBV10-1,TGCGCCAGCAGTGAGTCGAGTAGCGGGAGGCTCGACAATGAGCAGTTCTTC,CASSESSSGRLDNEQFF
-,TRBJ2-3,-,TRBV5-1,TGCGCCAGCAGCTTGGACGGGGCCCAGCGGGCGGATACGCAGTATTTT,CASSLDGAQRADTQYF
-,TRBJ2-4,TRBD2,TRBV11-3,TGTGCCAGCAGCCAGCCGACTAGCGGGAGTCAGTACTTC,CASSQPTSGSQYF
-,TRBJ2-5,-,TRBV19,TGTGCCAGTAGCCCGGGACTTAGGGCCCAAGAGACCCAGTACTTC,CASSPGLRAQETQYF
-,TRBJ2-3,TRBD2,TRBV7-3,TGTGCCAGCAGCCTAAATGCAGCGGGAGCGGGAGATACGCAGTATTTT,CASSLNAAGAGDTQYF
-,TRBJ2-7,TRBD2,TRBV5-6,TGTGCCAGCAGCTTCCTGGCTAGCGGAACCTACGAGCAGTACTTC,CASSFLASGTYEQYF
-,TRBJ1-4,-,TRBV5-8,TGTGCCAGCAGCCCTAAACAGGGCCGAGGTGAAAAACTGTTTTTT,CASSPKQGRGEKLFF
-,TRBJ1-2,-,TRBV5-4,TGTGCCAGCAGCTGGGGCATCTCCAACTATGGCTACACCTTC,CASSWGISNYGYTF
once,TRBJ2-7,TRBD1,TRBV6-5,TGTGCCAGCAGTTTCGACAGGGCGAGCACCTACGAGCAGTACTTC,CASSFDRASTYEQYF
few,TRBJ1-3,-,TRBV5-4,TGTGCCAGCAGTGTCGGGGGGATCGTGGGAAACACCATATATTTT,CASSVGGIVGNTIYF
-,TRBJ1-1,TRBD1,TRBV27,TGTGCCAACAGTTTATTGTTTCGGTGGGGACAGGGGGGCACTGAAGCTTTCTTT,CANSLLFRWGQGGTEAFF
-,TRBJ2-2,-,TRBV18,TGTGCCAGCTCAGTACAGGTCACCTTGAACACCGGGGAGCTGTTTTTT,CASSVQVTLNTGELFF
-,TRBJ1-3,-,TRBV6-1,TGTGCCAGCAGTGACTGGGGAGACTCTGGAAACACCATATATTTT,CASSDWGDSGNTIYF
-,TRBJ1-5,-,TRBV30,TGTGCCTGGAGTATCGGGTACACGGACAAACAGCCCCAGCATTTT,CAWSIGYTDKQPQHF
-,TRBJ2-4,-,TRBV5-6,TGTGCCAGCAGCTTGGGGACAGACACTCAAAACATTCAGTACTTC,CASSLGTDTQNIQYF